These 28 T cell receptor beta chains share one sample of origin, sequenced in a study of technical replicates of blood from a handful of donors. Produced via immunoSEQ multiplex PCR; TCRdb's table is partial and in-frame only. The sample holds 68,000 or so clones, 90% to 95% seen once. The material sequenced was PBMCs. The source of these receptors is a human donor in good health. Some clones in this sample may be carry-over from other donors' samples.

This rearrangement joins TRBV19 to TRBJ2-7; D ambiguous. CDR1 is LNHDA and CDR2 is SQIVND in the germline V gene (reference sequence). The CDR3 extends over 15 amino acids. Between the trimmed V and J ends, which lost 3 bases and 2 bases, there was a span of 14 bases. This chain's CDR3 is CASSISSFLAYEQYF. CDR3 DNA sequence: TGTGCCAGTAGTATTAGTAGCTTTCTGGCCTACGAGCAGTACTTC.

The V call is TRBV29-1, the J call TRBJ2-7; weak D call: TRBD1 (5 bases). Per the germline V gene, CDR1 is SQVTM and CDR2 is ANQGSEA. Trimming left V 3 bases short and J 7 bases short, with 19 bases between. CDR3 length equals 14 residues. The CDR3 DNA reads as TGCAGCGTTGACTTCGGACACGGTAATGAAGAGCAGTACTTC. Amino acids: CSVDFGHGNEEQYF.

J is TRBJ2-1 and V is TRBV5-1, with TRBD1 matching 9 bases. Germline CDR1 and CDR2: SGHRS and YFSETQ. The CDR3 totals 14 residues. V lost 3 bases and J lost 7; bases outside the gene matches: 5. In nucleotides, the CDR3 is TGCGCCAGCAGCTACGGGACAGGGACGAATGAGCAGTTCTTC. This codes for CASSYGTGTNEQFF.

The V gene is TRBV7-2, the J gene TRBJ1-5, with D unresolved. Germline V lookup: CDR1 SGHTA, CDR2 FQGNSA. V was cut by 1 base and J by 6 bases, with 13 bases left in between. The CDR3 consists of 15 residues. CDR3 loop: CASSLGVHRGQPQHF. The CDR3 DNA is TGTGCCAGCAGCTTAGGTGTCCATCGAGGTCAGCCCCAGCATTTT.

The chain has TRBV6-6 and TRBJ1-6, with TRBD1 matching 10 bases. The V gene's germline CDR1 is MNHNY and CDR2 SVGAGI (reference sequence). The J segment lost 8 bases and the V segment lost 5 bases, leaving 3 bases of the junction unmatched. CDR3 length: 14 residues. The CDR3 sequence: CASSRGQGDSPLHF. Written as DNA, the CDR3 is TGTGCCAGCAGTCGAGGACAGGGGGATTCACCCCTCCACTTT.

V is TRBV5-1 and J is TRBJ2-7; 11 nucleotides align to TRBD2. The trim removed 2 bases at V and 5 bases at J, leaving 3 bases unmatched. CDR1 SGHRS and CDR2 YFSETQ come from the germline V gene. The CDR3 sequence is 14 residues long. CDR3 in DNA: TGCGCCAGCAGCTTCACTAGCGGGGGTAACGAGCAGTACTTC. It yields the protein CASSFTSGGNEQYF.

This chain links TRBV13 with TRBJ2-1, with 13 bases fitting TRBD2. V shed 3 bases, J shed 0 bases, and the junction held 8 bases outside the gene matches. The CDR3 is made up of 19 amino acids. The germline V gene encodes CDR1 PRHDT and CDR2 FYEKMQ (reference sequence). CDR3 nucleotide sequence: TGTGCCAGCAGCTTCTTTGGCCGGACTAGCGGGGGCTCCTACAATGAGCAGTTCTTC. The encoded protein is CASSFFGRTSGGSYNEQFF. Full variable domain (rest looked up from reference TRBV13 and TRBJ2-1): AAGVIQSPRHLIKEKRETATLKCYPIPRHDTVYWYQQGPGQDPQFLISFYEKMQSDKGSIPDRFSAQQFSDYHSELNMSSLELGDSALYFCASSFFGRTSGGSYNEQFFGPGTRLTVL.

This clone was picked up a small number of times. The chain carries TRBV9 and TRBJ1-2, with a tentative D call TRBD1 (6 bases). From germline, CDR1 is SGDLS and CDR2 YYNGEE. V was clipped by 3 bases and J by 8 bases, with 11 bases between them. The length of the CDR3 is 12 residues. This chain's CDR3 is CASSATQGGYTF. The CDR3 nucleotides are TGTGCCAGCAGCGCCACCCAGGGGGGCTACACCTTC.

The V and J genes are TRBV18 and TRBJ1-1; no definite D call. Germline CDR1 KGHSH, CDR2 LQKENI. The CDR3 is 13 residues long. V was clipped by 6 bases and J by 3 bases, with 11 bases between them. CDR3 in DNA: TGTGCCAGCTCCTTAGTCCGGGACACTGAAGCTTTCTTT. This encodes CASSLVRDTEAFF.

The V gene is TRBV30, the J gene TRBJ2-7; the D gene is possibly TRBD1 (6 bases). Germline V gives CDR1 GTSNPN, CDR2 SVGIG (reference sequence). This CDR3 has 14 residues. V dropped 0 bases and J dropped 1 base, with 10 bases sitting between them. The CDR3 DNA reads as TGTGCCTGGAGTGTAGGGGGATCGTCCTACGAGCAGTACTTC. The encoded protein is CAWSVGGSSYEQYF.

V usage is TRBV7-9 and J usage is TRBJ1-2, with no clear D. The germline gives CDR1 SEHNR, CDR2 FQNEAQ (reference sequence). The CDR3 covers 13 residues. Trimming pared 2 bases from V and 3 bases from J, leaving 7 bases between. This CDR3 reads CASSLSGYYGYTF. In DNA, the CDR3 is TGTGCCAGCAGCTTATCAGGCTACTATGGCTACACCTTC. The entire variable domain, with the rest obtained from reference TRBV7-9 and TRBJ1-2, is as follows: DTGVSQNPRHKITKRGQNVTFRCDPISEHNRLYWYRQTLGQGPEFLTYFQNEAQLEKSRLLSDRFSAERPKGSFSTLEIQRTEQGDSAMYLCASSLSGYYGYTFGSGTRLTVV.

This CDR3 is CASSSLQDTQYF. CDR3 DNA sequence: TGCGCCAGCAGCTCCCTCCAGGATACGCAGTATTTT. This chain uses TRBV4-1 with TRBJ2-3; D remains ambiguous. CDR3 size: 12 residues. With 5 bases removed from V and 6 bases from J, the gap between germline ends came to 9 bases. The germline CDR1 and CDR2 sequences are MGHRA and YSYEKL.

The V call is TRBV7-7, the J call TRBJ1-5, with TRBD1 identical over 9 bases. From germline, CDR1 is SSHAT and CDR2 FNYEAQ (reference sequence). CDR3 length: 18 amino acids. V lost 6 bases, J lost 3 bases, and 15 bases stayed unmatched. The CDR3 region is CASRPHPGQGTNNQPQHF. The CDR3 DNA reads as TGTGCCAGCAGACCCCACCCCGGACAGGGGACGAACAATCAGCCCCAGCATTTT. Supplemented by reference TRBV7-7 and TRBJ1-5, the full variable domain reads GAGVSQSPRYKVTKRGQDVTLRCDPISSHATLYWYQQALGQGPEFLTYFNYEAQPDKSGLPSDRFSAERPEGSISTLTIQRTEQRDSAMYRCASRPHPGQGTNNQPQHFGDGTRLSIL.

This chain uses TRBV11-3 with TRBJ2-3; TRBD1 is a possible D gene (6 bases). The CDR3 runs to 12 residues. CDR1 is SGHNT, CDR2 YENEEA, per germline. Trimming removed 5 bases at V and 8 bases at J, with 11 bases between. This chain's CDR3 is CASSGGSGTQYF. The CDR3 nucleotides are TGTGCCAGCAGCGGGGGCAGCGGTACGCAGTATTTT. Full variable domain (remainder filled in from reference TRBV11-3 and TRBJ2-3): EAGVVQSPRYKIIEKKQPVAFWCNPISGHNTLYWYLQNLGQGPELLIRYENEEAVDDSQLPKDRFSAERLKGVDSTLKIQPAELGDSAVYLCASSGGSGTQYFGPGTRLTVL.

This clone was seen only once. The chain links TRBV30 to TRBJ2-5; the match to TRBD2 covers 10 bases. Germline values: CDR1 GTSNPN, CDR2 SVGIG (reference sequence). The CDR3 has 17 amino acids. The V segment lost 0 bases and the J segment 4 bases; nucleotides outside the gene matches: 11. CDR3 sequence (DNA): TGTGCCTGGAGTGTATGGGTAGCGGGGGGCCAGGGAGAGACCCAGTACTTC. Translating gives CAWSVWVAGGQGETQYF.

CDR3 nucleotides: TGTGCCTGGAATCCCGGGACAGGGGTTGAAAAACTGTTTTTT. The encoded protein is CAWNPGTGVEKLFF. The chain employs TRBV30 and TRBJ1-4, with 10 bases identical to TRBD1. Trimming cost V 4 bases and J 7 bases; bases outside gene matches: 6. The CDR3 is 14 residues long. The germline V gene has CDR1 GTSNPN and CDR2 SVGIG (reference sequence).

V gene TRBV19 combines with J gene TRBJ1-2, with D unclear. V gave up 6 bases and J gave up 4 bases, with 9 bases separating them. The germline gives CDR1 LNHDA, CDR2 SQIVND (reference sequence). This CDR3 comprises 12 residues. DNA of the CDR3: TGTGCCAGTAGCCCACAGTTCTATGGCTACACCTTC. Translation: CASSPQFYGYTF. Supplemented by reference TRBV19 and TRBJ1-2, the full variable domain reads DGGITQSPKYLFRKEGQNVTLSCEQNLNHDAMYWYRQDPGQGLRLIYYSQIVNDFQKGDIAEGYSVSREKKESFPLTVTSAQKNPTAFYLCASSPQFYGYTFGSGTRLTVV.

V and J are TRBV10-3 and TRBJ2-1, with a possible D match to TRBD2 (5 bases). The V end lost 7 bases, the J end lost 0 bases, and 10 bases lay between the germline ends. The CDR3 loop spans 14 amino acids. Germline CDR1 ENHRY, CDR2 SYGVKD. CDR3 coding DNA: TGTGCCATCAAGGCGGGTAGCTCCTACAATGAGCAGTTCTTC. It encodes CAIKAGSSYNEQFF.

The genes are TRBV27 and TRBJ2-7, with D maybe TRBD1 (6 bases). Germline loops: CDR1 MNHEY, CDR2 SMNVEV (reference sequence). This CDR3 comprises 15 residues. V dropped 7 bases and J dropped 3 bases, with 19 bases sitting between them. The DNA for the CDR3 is TGTGCCAGCAAGAAACAGGGAGTTCTAAACTACGAGCAGTACTTC. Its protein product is CASKKQGVLNYEQYF.

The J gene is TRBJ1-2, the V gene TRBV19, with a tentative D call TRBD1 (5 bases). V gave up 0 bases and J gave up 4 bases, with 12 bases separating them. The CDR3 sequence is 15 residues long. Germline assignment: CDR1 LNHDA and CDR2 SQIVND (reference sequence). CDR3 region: CASSIDKGPIYGYTF. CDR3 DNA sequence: TGTGCCAGTAGTATAGATAAGGGGCCGATCTATGGCTACACCTTC. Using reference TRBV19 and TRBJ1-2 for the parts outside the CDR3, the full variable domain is DGGITQSPKYLFRKEGQNVTLSCEQNLNHDAMYWYRQDPGQGLRLIYYSQIVNDFQKGDIAEGYSVSREKKESFPLTVTSAQKNPTAFYLCASSIDKGPIYGYTFGSGTRLTVV.

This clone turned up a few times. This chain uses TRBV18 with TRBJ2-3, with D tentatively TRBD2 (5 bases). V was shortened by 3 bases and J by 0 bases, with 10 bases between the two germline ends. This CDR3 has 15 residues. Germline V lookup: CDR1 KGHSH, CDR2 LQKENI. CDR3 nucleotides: TGTGCCAGCTCACCCTGGCGGACTAGCACAGATACGCAGTATTTT. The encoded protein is CASSPWRTSTDTQYF.

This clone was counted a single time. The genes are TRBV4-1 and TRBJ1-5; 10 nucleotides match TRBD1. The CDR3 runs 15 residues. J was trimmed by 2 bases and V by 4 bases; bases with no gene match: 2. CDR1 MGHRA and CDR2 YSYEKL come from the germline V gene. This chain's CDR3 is CASSRQGAGNQPQHF. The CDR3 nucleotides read TGCGCCAGCAGCCGACAGGGGGCCGGCAATCAGCCCCAGCATTTT.

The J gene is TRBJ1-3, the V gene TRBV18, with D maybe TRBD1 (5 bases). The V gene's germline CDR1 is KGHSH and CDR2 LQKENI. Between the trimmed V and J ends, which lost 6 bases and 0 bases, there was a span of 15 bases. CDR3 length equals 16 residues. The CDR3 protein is CASSLGRTNSGNTIYF. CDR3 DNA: TGTGCCAGCTCCCTGGGACGGACTAACTCTGGAAACACCATATATTTT.

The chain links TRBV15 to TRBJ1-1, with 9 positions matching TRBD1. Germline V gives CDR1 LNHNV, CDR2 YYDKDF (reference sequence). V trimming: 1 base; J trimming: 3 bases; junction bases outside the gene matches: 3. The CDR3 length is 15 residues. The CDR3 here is CATSRVTGGHTEAFF. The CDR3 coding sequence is TGTGCCACCAGCAGAGTAACAGGGGGCCACACTGAAGCTTTCTTT.

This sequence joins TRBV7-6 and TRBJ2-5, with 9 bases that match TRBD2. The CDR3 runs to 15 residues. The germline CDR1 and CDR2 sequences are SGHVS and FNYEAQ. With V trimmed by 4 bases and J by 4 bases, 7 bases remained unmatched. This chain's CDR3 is CASSSGRGGTETQYF. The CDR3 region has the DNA TGTGCCAGCAGCTCGGGGCGGGGGGGCACAGAGACCCAGTACTTC.

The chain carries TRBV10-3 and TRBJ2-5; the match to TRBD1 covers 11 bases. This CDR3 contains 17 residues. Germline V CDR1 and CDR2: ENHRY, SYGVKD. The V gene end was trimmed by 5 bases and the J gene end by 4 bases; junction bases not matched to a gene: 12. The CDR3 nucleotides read TGTGCCATCAGTACGGACAGGGGGCGATTCAGAGGAGAGACCCAGTACTTC. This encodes CAISTDRGRFRGETQYF.

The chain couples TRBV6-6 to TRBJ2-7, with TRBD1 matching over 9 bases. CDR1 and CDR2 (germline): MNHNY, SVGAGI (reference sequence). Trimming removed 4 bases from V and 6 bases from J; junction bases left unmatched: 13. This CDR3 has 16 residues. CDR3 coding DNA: TGTGCCAGCAGTTCACCTAAAAAACAGGGGGCGGGCGAGCAGTACTTC. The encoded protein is CASSSPKKQGAGEQYF.

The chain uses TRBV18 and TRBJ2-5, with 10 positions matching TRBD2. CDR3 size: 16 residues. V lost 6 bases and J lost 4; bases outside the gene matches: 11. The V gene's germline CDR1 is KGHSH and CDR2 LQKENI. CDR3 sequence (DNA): TGTGCCAGCTCGCCTCTACTAGCGGGGTCGGGAGAGACCCAGTACTTC. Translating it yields CASSPLLAGSGETQYF. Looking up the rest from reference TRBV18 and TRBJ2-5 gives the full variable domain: NAGVMQNPRHLVRRRGQEARLRCSPMKGHSHVYWYRQLPEEGLKFMVYLQKENIIDESGMPKERFSAEFPKEGPSILRIQQVVRGDSAAYFCASSPLLAGSGETQYFGPGTRLLVL.